Listed here are 9 T cell receptor beta chains from one sample, sequenced in a study of blood T cell repertoires in COVID-19. Profiled with immunoSEQ multiplex PCR; TCRdb holds only in-frame clones, not every one. The sample lists some 160,000 clones; around 87% were seen once. Specimen: PBMCs or T cells enriched from blood (not recorded which). These TCRs come from a woman between 45 and 65 years old who had recovered from COVID-19.

The chain is built from TRBV3-1 (or the pseudogene TRBV3-2) and TRBJ2-1; TRBD2 is a possible D gene (6 bases). The germline V and J ends were trimmed by 4 bases and 14 bases, with 18 bases remaining between them. Germline V lookup: CDR1 LGHDT, CDR2 YNNKEL (reference sequence). The length of the CDR3 is 13 residues. CDR3 bases: TGTGCCAGCAGCCCCCCGGAGGTGACTAGTAAGTTCTTC. This codes for CASSPPEVTSKFF.

The genes are TRBV30 and TRBJ1-5; 8 bases fit TRBD1. CDR3 length: 14 amino acids. J lost 2 bases, V lost 1 base, and 1 base had no gene match. The V gene's germline CDR1 is GTSNPN and CDR2 SVGIG (reference sequence). CDR3 DNA: TGTGCCTGGAGTGCGGGACAGGGCAATCAGCCCCAGCATTTT. It yields the protein CAWSAGQGNQPQHF.

The CDR3 DNA follows: TGTGCCAGCAGTTTAAGGTCGGGGGAAGCTTTCTTT. Amino acids: CASSLRSGEAFF. This chain joins TRBV27 and TRBJ1-1; D unclear. V dropped 2 bases and J dropped 8 bases, with 9 bases sitting between them. The CDR3 consists of 12 residues. The V gene's germline CDR1 is MNHEY and CDR2 SMNVEV (reference sequence).

The chain uses TRBV6-1 and TRBJ1-4; D possibly corresponds to TRBD1 (6 bases). CDR3 size: 15 residues. The V and J ends lost 2 bases and 5 bases respectively, with 12 bases between them. Germline V gene lookup returns CDR1 MNHNS and CDR2 SASEGT. Here the CDR3 DNA reads TGTGCCAGCAGTGAAACCGGGACATGGAATGAAAAACTGTTTTTT. It translates to CASSETGTWNEKLFF.

The chain links TRBV7-2 to TRBJ1-5; D uncertain. Germline V CDR1 and CDR2: SGHTA, FQGNSA. With 1 base removed from V and 6 bases from J, the gap between germline ends came to 10 bases. This CDR3 spans 14 amino acids. The CDR3 protein is CASSLVGSPQPQHF. As DNA, the CDR3 is TGTGCCAGCAGCTTAGTGGGTAGCCCTCAGCCCCAGCATTTT.

The V and J genes are TRBV27 and TRBJ1-5; a possible D gene is TRBD1 (5 bases). Germline V CDR1 and CDR2: MNHEY, SMNVEV (reference sequence). The CDR3 extends over 14 amino acids. V was cut by 1 base and J by 7 bases, with 11 bases left in between. The CDR3 DNA reads as TGTGCCAGCAGTTTATTGGGGGGAGGCCAGCCCCAGCATTTT. Amino acid sequence: CASSLLGGGQPQHF.

The count of this clone is one. V usage is TRBV3-1 (or the pseudogene TRBV3-2) and J usage is TRBJ2-5, with 9 bases fitting TRBD2. J was trimmed by 1 base and V by 1 base; bases with no gene match: 7. Per the germline V gene, CDR1 is LGHDT and CDR2 is YNNKEL (reference sequence). The CDR3 contains 17 residues. CDR3 sequence: CASSQVASGGSQETQYF. The CDR3 bases are TGTGCCAGCAGCCAAGTTGCCAGCGGGGGGTCCCAAGAGACCCAGTACTTC.

This sequence joins TRBV10-3 and TRBJ2-2; perhaps TRBD1 as D (6 bases). Trimming removed 6 bases from V and 0 bases from J, with 8 bases in between. This CDR3 has 14 residues. Germline assignment: CDR1 ENHRY and CDR2 SYGVKD. The CDR3 spells CAISRTANTGELFF. In DNA, the CDR3 is TGTGCCATCAGCAGGACAGCGAACACCGGGGAGCTGTTTTTT.

This clone was seen just once. This sequence joins TRBV15 and TRBJ1-6; weak D call: TRBD1 (6 bases). V dropped 1 base and J dropped 6 bases, with 13 bases sitting between them. CDR3 length: 16 residues. Germline V gene lookup returns CDR1 LNHNV and CDR2 YYDKDF (reference sequence). The CDR3 here is CATSRVRGGGNSPLHF. The CDR3 DNA reads as TGTGCCACCAGCAGAGTTAGGGGAGGGGGTAATTCACCCCTCCACTTT.